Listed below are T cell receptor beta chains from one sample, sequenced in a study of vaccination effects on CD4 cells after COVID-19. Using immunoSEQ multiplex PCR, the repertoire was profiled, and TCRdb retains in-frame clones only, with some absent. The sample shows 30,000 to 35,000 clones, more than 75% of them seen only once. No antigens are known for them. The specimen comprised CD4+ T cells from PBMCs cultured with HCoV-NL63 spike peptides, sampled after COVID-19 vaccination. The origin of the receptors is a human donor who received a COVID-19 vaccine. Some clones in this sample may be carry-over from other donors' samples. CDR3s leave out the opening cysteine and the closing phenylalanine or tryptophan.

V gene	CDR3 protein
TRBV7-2	ASSSRRGSNTGELF
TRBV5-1	ASSLTGQPLSGANVLT
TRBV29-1	SADTGGAQH
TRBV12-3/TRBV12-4	ASSITANTEAF
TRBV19	ASSISRGGYNEQF
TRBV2	ASNLSGGAGETQY
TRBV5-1	ASSSDPGSYGYT
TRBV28	ASSLFRVPDTQY
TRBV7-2	ASSLSVEQPQH
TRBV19	ASSIPVYNEQF
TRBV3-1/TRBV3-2	ASSPKGGQGACGEKLF
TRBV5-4	ASSLWASQETQY
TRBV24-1	ATSDLGGRGLYNEQF
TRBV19	ASSRTGPYGYT
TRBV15	ATSNPKGADTQY